A selection of T cell receptor beta chains follows, all from one sample in a study of T cell responses to AZD1222 COVID-19 vaccine. The table came from immunoSEQ multiplex PCR; TCRdb's copy has only in-frame clones and leaves some out. The sample includes 150,000 to 180,000 clones, around 85% of them seen just once. Sequenced here: peripheral blood, sampled on day 0 of MenACWY control vaccination. These receptors were obtained from an adult in good health. The CDR3 runs from the conserved cysteine through the conserved F or W. The D gene is left open where the match is weak. The size field is filled for only some rows; it gives once, few, many or a size class.

v_gene,d_gene,abundance,j_gene,CDR3aa,CDR3nt
TRBV7-8,NA,NA,TRBJ2-1,CASSPVRGLGFRDEQFF,TGTGCCAGCAGCCCGGTTCGAGGACTGGGGTTTCGGGATGAGCAGTTCTTC
TRBV5-1,TRBD1,once,TRBJ1-5,CASSLRPTGGVQPQHF,TGCGCCAGCAGCTTGAGGCCGACAGGGGGCGTTCAGCCCCAGCATTTT
TRBV6-6,TRBD1,NA,TRBJ1-5,CASRPRGAGNQPQHF,TGTGCCAGCAGACCCAGGGGGGCTGGCAATCAGCCCCAGCATTTT
TRBV2,TRBD1,NA,TRBJ1-1,CASSGGQGFTEAFF,TGTGCCAGCAGTGGGGGACAGGGGTTCACTGAAGCTTTCTTT
TRBV29-1,TRBD1,NA,TRBJ1-1,CSVRGQGLGNTEAFF,TGCAGCGTACGGGGACAGGGGCTCGGGAACACTGAAGCTTTCTTT
TRBV9,NA,NA,TRBJ2-7,CASSPGGSPSYEQYF,TGTGCCAGCAGTCCAGGAGGGAGTCCCTCCTACGAGCAGTACTTC
TRBV24-1,NA,NA,TRBJ2-7,CATSETGTGLYEQYF,TGTGCCACCAGTGAAACAGGGACCGGTCTCTACGAGCAGTACTTC
TRBV3-1/TRBV3-2,TRBD1,few,TRBJ1-2,CASSQAGTGVNYGYTF,TGTGCCAGCAGCCAAGCCGGGACAGGGGTTAACTATGGCTACACCTTC
TRBV4-3,NA,NA,TRBJ2-7,CASSQAPGTNSYEQYF,TGCGCCAGCAGCCAAGCCCCCGGGACCAATTCTTACGAGCAGTACTTC
TRBV24-1,NA,NA,TRBJ1-5,CATSEGSRDQPQHF,TGTGCCACCAGTGAAGGGTCAAGGGATCAGCCCCAGCATTTT
TRBV4-2,NA,NA,TRBJ2-3,CASSQRGRTDTQYF,TGTGCCAGCAGCCAACGCGGGCGCACAGATACGCAGTATTTT
TRBV7-2,TRBD2,few,TRBJ2-2,CASSLDSGSGTGELFF,TGTGCCAGCAGCTTAGATAGCGGGTCGGGCACCGGGGAGCTGTTTTTT
TRBV24-1,NA,NA,TRBJ2-7,CATSDLYEQYF,TGTGCCACCAGTGACTTATACGAGCAGTACTTC
TRBV24-1,NA,NA,TRBJ2-1,CATSDLPSTSYNEQFF,TGTGCCACCAGTGATTTGCCTAGTACCTCCTACAATGAGCAGTTCTTC
TRBV12-3/TRBV12-4,NA,NA,TRBJ2-3,CASSATTDTQYF,TGTGCCAGCAGTGCTACCACAGATACGCAGTATTTT
TRBV30,NA,NA,TRBJ2-6,CAWSAAGANVLTF,TGTGCCTGGAGTGCGGCGGGGGCCAACGTCCTGACTTTC
TRBV13,NA,NA,TRBJ2-5,CASSLQETQYF,TGTGCCAGCAGCTTACAAGAGACCCAGTACTTC
TRBV4-1,NA,NA,TRBJ1-4,CASSRGFGTSNEKLFF,TGCGCCAGCAGCCGAGGATTCGGAACTTCTAATGAAAAACTGTTTTTT
TRBV7-2,NA,NA,TRBJ1-5,CASSQNTQGGPQHF,TGTGCCAGCAGCCAGAACACGCAGGGAGGGCCCCAGCATTTT
TRBV10-3,NA,NA,TRBJ2-4,CAISDRGLNIQYF,TGTGCCATCAGTGACCGGGGCTTGAACATTCAGTACTTC
TRBV28,NA,NA,TRBJ2-2,CASNPTSRTRTGELFF,TGTGCCAGCAACCCAACCAGCAGAACAAGGACCGGGGAGCTGTTTTTT
TRBV9,NA,NA,TRBJ2-1,CASSVAGAPYNEQFF,TGTGCCAGCAGCGTAGCTGGAGCGCCCTACAATGAGCAGTTCTTC
TRBV7-2,TRBD2,NA,TRBJ2-5,CASSPLKGGGETQYF,TGTGCCAGCAGCCCTCTAAAGGGCGGGGGGGAGACCCAGTACTTC
TRBV14,NA,NA,TRBJ1-6,CASSQKTGPSSYNSPLHF,TGTGCCAGCAGCCAAAAGACAGGCCCAAGCTCCTATAATTCACCCCTCCACTTT
TRBV11-2,NA,few,TRBJ1-1,CASSLGTVGAFF,TGTGCCAGCAGCTTGGGCACTGTGGGAGCTTTCTTT
TRBV19,NA,once,TRBJ2-7,CASSSTGSGEQYF,TGTGCCAGTAGTTCCACAGGGTCAGGCGAGCAGTACTTC
TRBV3-1/TRBV3-2,NA,few,TRBJ2-1,CASSQGVLNEQFF,TGTGCCAGCAGCCAAGGCGTTTTGAATGAGCAGTTCTTC
TRBV5-4,NA,NA,TRBJ2-3,CASSLIDSTDTQYF,TGTGCCAGCAGCCTGATTGATAGCACAGATACGCAGTATTTT
TRBV6-2/TRBV6-3,NA,NA,TRBJ1-2,CASSSPGTSNYGYTF,TGTGCCAGCAGTTCACCCGGGACGTCTAACTATGGCTACACCTTC
TRBV2,NA,NA,TRBJ2-7,CASSEGGQVYEQYF,TGTGCCAGCAGTGAAGGGGGGCAGGTGTACGAGCAGTACTTC
TRBV4-3,TRBD1,NA,TRBJ2-7,CASSLGTGPYEQYF,TGCGCCAGCAGCCTAGGGACAGGCCCCTACGAGCAGTACTTC
TRBV25-1,NA,NA,TRBJ1-4,CASSGTVGTNEKLFF,TGTGCCAGCAGTGGGACGGTGGGAACTAATGAAAAACTGTTTTTT
TRBV28,TRBD1,NA,TRBJ1-6,CASSLRHGWGTGNSPLHF,TGTGCCAGCAGTTTAAGGCATGGGTGGGGGACAGGTAATTCACCCCTCCACTTT
TRBV18,TRBD1,NA,TRBJ1-1,CASSPRTGGMAGTEAFF,TGTGCCAGCTCACCCAGGACAGGGGGTATGGCGGGCACTGAAGCTTTCTTT
TRBV27,NA,NA,TRBJ1-4,CASSRKGANEKLFF,TGTGCCAGCAGTCGGAAGGGAGCTAATGAAAAACTGTTTTTT
TRBV19,NA,NA,TRBJ2-5,CASSIGEGILGAQYF,TGTGCCAGTAGTATAGGAGAGGGAATACTTGGGGCCCAGTACTTC
TRBV27,NA,NA,TRBJ1-6,CASSSVPSPLHF,TGTGCCAGCAGCTCGGTCCCTTCACCCCTCCACTTT
TRBV5-1,TRBD1,NA,TRBJ1-2,CASSRDQDRGPGGYTF,TGCGCCAGCAGCCGAGACCAAGACAGGGGGCCGGGTGGCTACACCTTC
TRBV28,NA,NA,TRBJ1-1,CASSTRRVSEAFF,TGTGCCAGCAGTACGCGCCGGGTATCTGAAGCTTTCTTT
TRBV11-2,NA,NA,TRBJ1-1,CASSSPVVFSEAFF,TGTGCCAGCAGCTCCCCCGTGGTATTTTCTGAAGCTTTCTTT
TRBV6-6,NA,NA,TRBJ1-2,CASRLPQGLYGYTF,TGTGCCAGCAGGCTTCCTCAGGGATTGTATGGCTACACCTTC